One and the same sample provided the 28 T cell receptor beta chains below, sequenced in a study of T-cell memory formation after mild COVID-19. TCRdb re-called the 5' RACE reads through MiXCR, storing one row per CDR3 protein. The sample carries about 430,000 distinct CDR3 sequences, more than 20% recorded once. Specimen: PBMCs or a T cell subset sorted from them (not recorded which). The source is an adult woman who had mild COVID-19 (a few samples of this study predate the infection). Cell type and time point are not known.

The J gene is TRBJ2-7, the V gene TRBV20-1; 8 bases fit TRBD2. Germline V gene lookup returns CDR1 DFQATT and CDR2 SNEGSKA (reference sequence). The V segment lost 2 bases and the J segment 0 bases; nucleotides outside the gene matches: 6. The CDR3 sequence is 15 residues long. In DNA, the CDR3 is TGCAGTGCTAGACCCTCCAGCGGGGGCTCCTACGAGCAGTACTTC. Its protein is CSARPSSGGSYEQYF.

This clonotype has only a few counts. This chain uses TRBV20-1 with TRBJ2-1; D may be TRBD1 (6 bases). Germline lookup yields CDR1 DFQATT and CDR2 SNEGSKA (reference sequence). Deletions cut 6 bases from V and 5 bases from J, with 17 bases between. The CDR3 runs to 14 residues. CDR3 coding DNA: TGCAGTGCCGCTACAGGGACACCCAACAATGAGCAGTTCTTC. Translation: CSAATGTPNNEQFF.

This clonotype showed up many times. The gene calls are TRBV2 and TRBJ2-7; no clear D. This CDR3 is 11 amino acids long. V lost 0 bases to trimming and J lost 3 bases, with 0 bases between them. Germline V CDR1 and CDR2: SNHLY, FYNNEI. The CDR3 loop is CASSEAYEQYF. DNA for the CDR3: TGTGCCAGCAGTGAAGCCTACGAGCAGTACTTC.

The gene calls are TRBV19 and TRBJ2-1; 8 bases fit TRBD1. Germline V lookup: CDR1 LNHDA, CDR2 SQIVND (reference sequence). The CDR3 sequence is 16 residues long. V dropped 5 bases and J dropped 7; count of bases not matched to a gene: 13. In DNA, the CDR3 is TGTGCCAGTAGTTTACCGGGACAGGTAGCCAGGAATGAGCAGTTCTTC. It encodes CASSLPGQVARNEQFF.

The chain employs TRBV2 and TRBJ2-7; 7 nucleotides match TRBD1. This CDR3 has 15 residues. Germline-derived CDR1 and CDR2 are SNHLY and FYNNEI. With V trimmed by 5 bases and J by 4 bases, 11 bases remained unmatched. The CDR3 bases are TGTGCCAGCAGTAACGGTGGGACAGAAACATACGAGCAGTACTTC. Amino acids: CASSNGGTETYEQYF.

A few counts support this clonotype. The chain employs TRBV7-8 and TRBJ2-5; D call uncertain. Trimming took 5 bases from V and 5 from J, leaving 12 bases between them. This CDR3 spans 13 amino acids. CDR1 and CDR2 from the germline V gene are SGHVS and FQNEAQ. The CDR3 DNA sequence: TGTGCCAGCAGCCTTATAGACGGGGAGACCCAGTACTTC. As protein: CASSLIDGETQYF.

This chain links TRBV2 with TRBJ1-5; D remains ambiguous. Germline V gene sequence: CDR1 SNHLY, CDR2 FYNNEI. V shed 0 bases and J shed 3 bases, with 9 bases lying between them. The CDR3 covers 15 residues. CDR3 in DNA: TGTGCCAGCAGTGAAGCGGGGTCACACAATCAGCCCCAGCATTTT. It codes for CASSEAGSHNQPQHF.

This clonotype was detected only a few times. The genes are TRBV6-5 and TRBJ1-1; maybe TRBD1 (5 bases). Germline CDR1 MNHEY, CDR2 SVGAGI. The CDR3 length is 14 residues. V shed 2 bases and J shed 2 bases, with 9 bases lying between them. This chain's CDR3 is CASSYRQFNTEAFF. The CDR3 nucleotides are TGTGCCAGCAGTTACCGACAGTTTAACACTGAAGCTTTCTTT.

J is TRBJ2-7 and V is TRBV3-1; 7 bases align to TRBD2. This CDR3 is 16 amino acids long. Trimming cost V 5 bases and J 2 bases; bases outside gene matches: 12. Germline values: CDR1 LGHDT, CDR2 YNNKEL (reference sequence). The CDR3 nucleotides read TGTGCCAGCAGCAAACCCGGGACTATCGGACCCTACGAGCAGTACTTC. This sequence encodes CASSKPGTIGPYEQYF.

This chain uses TRBV20-1 with TRBJ2-1, with a weak D call TRBD2 (7 bases). The CDR3 is made up of 16 amino acids. Trimming left V 2 bases short and J 4 bases short, with 18 bases between. Germline V gene sequence: CDR1 DFQATT, CDR2 SNEGSKA (reference sequence). CDR3 sequence reads: CSARMGGPPMYNEQFF. The CDR3 nucleotides read TGCAGTGCTAGAATGGGGGGGCCGCCTATGTACAATGAGCAGTTCTTC.

This chain connects TRBV5-6 to TRBJ2-3, with TRBD2 matching over 7 bases. V dropped 3 bases and J dropped 1; count of bases not matched to a gene: 8. From germline, CDR1 is SGHDT and CDR2 YYEEEE. The CDR3 sequence is 16 residues long. CDR3 sequence (DNA): TGTGCCAGCAGCTGGAGAGGTGGGGGGGGCACAGATACGCAGTATTTT. As protein: CASSWRGGGGTDTQYF.

V usage is TRBV12-3 or TRBV12-4 and J usage is TRBJ2-1; 11 positions match TRBD1. The CDR3 has 16 amino acids. Losses at the gene ends were 2 bases for V and 4 bases for J; bases not matched to a gene: 4. The chain's CDR3 is CASSLMRDRGYNEQFF. The CDR3 DNA follows: TGTGCCAGCAGTTTAATGAGGGACAGGGGGTACAATGAGCAGTTCTTC.

This clonotype was seen a handful of times. A read error may produce the germline difference seen at one junction end. V and J are TRBV2 and TRBJ1-5, with D possibly matching TRBD1 (5 bases). Germline CDR1 and CDR2: SNHLY and FYNNEI. There are 12 residues in the CDR3. The CDR3 DNA sequence: TGCGGGGCAGGGTTTAGCAATCAGCCCCAGCATTTT. Its translation is CGAGFSNQPQHF. The complete variable domain, with remaining parts taken from reference TRBV2 and TRBJ1-5, reads EPEVTQTPSHQVTQMGQEVILRCVPISNHLYFYWYRQILGQKVEFLVSFYNNEISEKSEIFDDQFSVERPDGSNFTLKIRSTKLEDSAMYFCGAGFSNQPQHFGDGTRLSIL.

A few counts support this clonotype. The chain carries TRBV27 and TRBJ2-3; D is possibly TRBD1 (6 bases). Trimming took off 7 bases at V and 2 bases at J, with 16 bases between the two ends. Germline CDR1 MNHEY, CDR2 SMNVEV (reference sequence). The CDR3 is made up of 15 amino acids. The CDR3 region has the DNA TGTGCCAGCACATTGGGGGCCGCCAACACAGATACGCAGTATTTT. Translation gives CASTLGAANTDTQYF.

The CDR3 reads CASSQEPGGFNEQYF. CDR3 in DNA: TGCGCCAGCAGCCAAGAACCAGGGGGCTTCAACGAGCAGTACTTC. V is TRBV4-1 and J is TRBJ2-7, with 8 nucleotides matching TRBD1. CDR3 length: 15 residues. Germline CDR1 MGHRA, CDR2 YSYEKL. The J segment lost 5 bases and the V segment lost 0 bases, leaving 6 bases of the junction unmatched.

This clonotype turned up a few times. The rearrangement links TRBV6-5 to TRBJ2-7; D call uncertain. Trimming took off 2 bases at V and 1 base at J, with 6 bases between the two ends. This CDR3 is 13 amino acids long. CDR1 MNHEY and CDR2 SVGAGI come from the germline V gene. The CDR3 DNA reads TGTGCCAGCAGTTACAGGCAGTCCTACGAGCAGTACTTC. Amino acid sequence: CASSYRQSYEQYF.

Ten or more counts support this clonotype. The V call is TRBV4-3, the J call TRBJ2-7, with 10 bases fitting TRBD2. Germline V gene data show CDR1 as LGHNA and CDR2 as YSLEER. The V segment lost 3 bases and the J segment 1 base; nucleotides outside the gene matches: 12. The CDR3 contains 18 residues. As DNA, the CDR3 is TGCGCCAGCAGCCACAGGACTAGCGGCAAAGACCTTTCCTACGAGCAGTACTTC. This gives the protein CASSHRTSGKDLSYEQYF.

This clonotype was counted a few times. V usage is TRBV29-1 and J usage is TRBJ1-2, with D possibly matching TRBD1 (5 bases). Germline V gene data show CDR1 as SQVTM and CDR2 as ANQGSEA. The V gene lost 5 bases and the J gene lost 1 base, with 8 bases spanning the gap. The CDR3 runs 12 residues. The CDR3: CSVRQGNYGYTF. For the CDR3, the DNA is TGCAGCGTTAGGCAGGGTAACTATGGCTACACCTTC.

The chain employs TRBV18 and TRBJ2-7; 8 bases are shared with TRBD2. The germline CDR1 and CDR2 sequences are KGHSH and LQKENI. The CDR3 totals 14 residues. Trimming removed 1 base from V and 4 bases from J; junction bases left unmatched: 3. CDR3 nucleotides: TGTGCCAGCTCACCACTAGCGGGGAAATACGAGCAGTACTTC. As protein: CASSPLAGKYEQYF. The full variable domain, with the rest looked up from reference TRBV18 and TRBJ2-7, is NAGVMQNPRHLVRRRGQEARLRCSPMKGHSHVYWYRQLPEEGLKFMVYLQKENIIDESGMPKERFSAEFPKEGPSILRIQQVVRGDSAAYFCASSPLAGKYEQYFGPGTRLTVT.

There are a few counts of this clonotype. J is TRBJ2-3 and V is TRBV18; D is unclear. CDR3 size: 14 residues. V was pared by 0 bases and J by 4 bases, with 8 bases between. Germline V gene lookup returns CDR1 KGHSH and CDR2 LQKENI. CDR3 sequence (DNA): TGTGCCAGCTCACCACCGAGCGAGGCAGATACGCAGTATTTT. It codes for CASSPPSEADTQYF.

This clonotype was counted ten times or more. The rearrangement joins TRBV25-1 to TRBJ2-5; D might be TRBD1 (5 bases). The CDR3 loop spans 15 amino acids. V dropped 5 bases and J dropped 0 bases, with 13 bases sitting between them. CDR1 MGHDK and CDR2 SYGVNS come from the germline V gene. This CDR3 is CASSPLTAYQETQYF. CDR3 in DNA: TGTGCCAGCAGTCCCCTGACAGCCTACCAAGAGACCCAGTACTTC.

The table lists this clonotype with many counts. The chain couples TRBV6-2 or TRBV6-3 to TRBJ2-1; D uncertain. This CDR3 has 14 amino acids. Germline CDR1 reads MNHEY; CDR2 reads SVGEGT. Trimming pared 0 bases from V and 3 bases from J, leaving 6 bases between. The CDR3 nucleotides read TGTGCCAGCAGTTACTCGTCAATCTACAATGAGCAGTTCTTC. Residues: CASSYSSIYNEQFF.

In its sample, this clonotype was seen a few times. The chain is built from TRBV18 and TRBJ1-5, with D hard to call. The CDR3 runs to 14 residues. Germline V CDR1 and CDR2: KGHSH, LQKENI. The V end was cut by 2 bases, the J end by 7 bases, with 12 bases between. CDR3 sequence: CASSPTRAGQPQHF. As DNA, the CDR3 is TGTGCCAGCTCACCAACGAGGGCAGGACAGCCCCAGCATTTT.

The chain carries TRBV30 and TRBJ2-2; the D is unclear. V was trimmed by 2 bases and J by 6 bases, leaving 16 bases between them. Looked up from germline, CDR1 is GTSNPN and CDR2 is SVGIG (reference sequence). The CDR3 runs to 15 residues. The CDR3 DNA reads TGTGCCTGGAGTCGCCCTAGGGTTGTCGCCGGGGAGCTGTTTTTT. Translated, it gives CAWSRPRVVAGELFF.

This clonotype has a handful of counts. The chain carries TRBV10-3 and TRBJ2-3; D possibly corresponds to TRBD1 (6 bases). The CDR3 spans 19 residues. V was pared by 4 bases and J by 4 bases, with 27 bases between. Looked up from germline, CDR1 is ENHRY and CDR2 is SYGVKD. Written as DNA, the CDR3 is TGTGCCATCAGTGGGTCGGCAGGGGAAGTTATAGTCTTGGCAGATACGCAGTATTTT. Its protein product is CAISGSAGEVIVLADTQYF.

There are many counts of this clonotype. The chain couples TRBV20-1 to TRBJ1-5; no firm D call. There are 14 residues in the CDR3. Trimming shortened V by 0 bases and J by 5 bases, and 11 bases separated the two germline ends. Looked up from germline, CDR1 is DFQATT and CDR2 is SNEGSKA (reference sequence). CDR3 region: CSARDPREDQPQHF. In nucleotides, the CDR3 is TGCAGTGCTAGAGATCCGAGGGAGGATCAGCCCCAGCATTTT.

Here the CDR3 reads CAISDPSFPRTDTQYF. Here the CDR3 DNA reads TGTGCCATCAGTGATCCCTCCTTTCCGAGGACAGATACGCAGTATTTT. The genes are TRBV10-3 and TRBJ2-3; D not certain. The germline V gene encodes CDR1 ENHRY and CDR2 SYGVKD. The length of the CDR3 is 16 residues. V was pared by 3 bases and J by 3 bases, with 16 bases between.

This clonotype was seen a handful of times. The CDR3 loop reads CASSQGTDYTEAFF. The CDR3 nucleotides read TGTGCCAGCAGCCAAGGGACGGACTACACTGAAGCTTTCTTT. V usage is TRBV4-2 and J usage is TRBJ1-1; D is uncertain. The CDR3 is 14 residues long. The V end lost 1 base, the J end lost 3 bases, and 9 bases lay between the germline ends. Germline V CDR1 and CDR2: LGHNA, YNFKEQ.